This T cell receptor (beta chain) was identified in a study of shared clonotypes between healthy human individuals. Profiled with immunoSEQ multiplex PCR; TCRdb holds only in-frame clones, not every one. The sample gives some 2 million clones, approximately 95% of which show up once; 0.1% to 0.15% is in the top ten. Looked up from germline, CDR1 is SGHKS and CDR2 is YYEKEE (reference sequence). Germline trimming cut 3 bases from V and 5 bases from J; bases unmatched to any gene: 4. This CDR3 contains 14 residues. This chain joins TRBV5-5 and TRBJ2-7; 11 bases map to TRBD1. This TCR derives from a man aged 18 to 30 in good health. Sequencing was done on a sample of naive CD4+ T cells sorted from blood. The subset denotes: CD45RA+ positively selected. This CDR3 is CASSSDRGHNEQYF. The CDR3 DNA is TGTGCCAGCAGCTCGGACAGGGGGCACAACGAGCAGTACTTC.